The 13 T cell receptor beta chains below were found in one sample sequenced in a study of T cell responses to AZD1222 COVID-19 vaccine. Libraries were prepared by immunoSEQ multiplex PCR; TCRdb keeps only in-frame clonotypes and omits some of them. The profile covers approximately 81,000 clones, with about 89% appearing a single time and less than 5.5% taken by the ten largest. Sequences were derived from peripheral blood, sampled on day 0 of MenACWY control vaccination. Receptors were obtained from an adult in good health.

The chain is built from TRBV28 and TRBJ1-1, with D unresolved. V dropped 8 bases and J dropped 5 bases, with 21 bases sitting between them. CDR1 is MDHEN and CDR2 is SYDVKM in the germline V gene. The CDR3 loop spans 15 amino acids. The CDR3, as DNA: TGTGCCAGCCGAAACGAGCTGAATCGAGTTACTGAAGCTTTCTTT. Amino acid sequence: CASRNELNRVTEAFF.

The chain is built from TRBV18 and TRBJ1-1, with D unresolved. Germline assignment: CDR1 KGHSH and CDR2 LQKENI. This CDR3 spans 14 amino acids. V dropped 1 base and J dropped 0 bases, with 6 bases sitting between them. The CDR3 DNA follows: TGTGCCAGCTCACCACTCACAGTGAACACTGAAGCTTTCTTT. It is translated as CASSPLTVNTEAFF.

This clone was seen once. The rearrangement uses TRBV28 and TRBJ1-5; no clear D gene. CDR3 length equals 17 residues. The V gene lost 5 bases and the J gene lost 7 bases, with 24 bases spanning the gap. Germline V lookup: CDR1 MDHEN, CDR2 SYDVKM. CDR3 nucleotides: TGTGCCAGCAGTCCTTATCCGGACCGACCTCGGGCCCAGCCCCAGCATTTT. Its protein product is CASSPYPDRPRAQPQHF.

V is TRBV19 and J is TRBJ2-7, with D uncertain. The CDR3 contains 11 residues. Germline V gives CDR1 LNHDA, CDR2 SQIVND (reference sequence). The V gene lost 6 bases and the J gene lost 6 bases, with 9 bases spanning the gap. The DNA for the CDR3 is TGTGCCAGTAGCACCGGAGTCGAGCAGTACTTC. Protein sequence: CASSTGVEQYF.

The rearrangement links TRBV15 to TRBJ2-7; TRBD1 might be the D (7 bases). Trimming pared 3 bases from V and 1 base from J, leaving 16 bases between. The CDR3 covers 16 residues. Germline V CDR1 and CDR2: LNHNV, YYDKDF (reference sequence). In DNA form, the CDR3 reads TGTGCCACCAGCAGGGAAAGACAGGGAGGTTCCTACGAGCAGTACTTC. Protein: CATSRERQGGSYEQYF.

This sequence joins TRBV2 and TRBJ2-1, with 10 bases that match TRBD2. This CDR3 has 16 residues. The germline V gene has CDR1 SNHLY and CDR2 FYNNEI. V shed 6 bases, J shed 10 bases, and the junction held 15 bases outside the gene matches. The CDR3 reads CASSLLTSGSGGEQFF. In DNA, the CDR3 is TGTGCCAGCAGCCTCTTGACTAGCGGGTCCGGTGGGGAGCAGTTCTTC.

V gene TRBV27 combines with J gene TRBJ2-7, with D possibly matching TRBD2 (6 bases). V was trimmed by 7 bases and J by 1 base, leaving 11 bases between them. The CDR3 consists of 13 residues. Germline values: CDR1 MNHEY, CDR2 SMNVEV (reference sequence). The CDR3 loop reads CASMGGASYEQYF. The CDR3, as DNA: TGTGCCAGCATGGGGGGAGCTTCCTACGAGCAGTACTTC.

The chain joins TRBV19 to TRBJ1-2; D not resolved. The germline CDR1 and CDR2 sequences are LNHDA and SQIVND (reference sequence). V was pared by 2 bases and J by 5 bases, with 6 bases between. This CDR3 comprises 12 residues. The CDR3 loop is CASSIRGYGYTF. DNA of the CDR3: TGTGCCAGTAGTATACGGGGTTATGGCTACACCTTC. Drawing the rest from reference TRBV19 and TRBJ1-2, the complete variable domain is DGGITQSPKYLFRKEGQNVTLSCEQNLNHDAMYWYRQDPGQGLRLIYYSQIVNDFQKGDIAEGYSVSREKKESFPLTVTSAQKNPTAFYLCASSIRGYGYTFGSGTRLTVV.

In its sample, this clone was seen once. The genes are TRBV30 and TRBJ2-1; 8 nucleotides agree with TRBD2. CDR3 size: 13 residues. CDR1 is GTSNPN, CDR2 SVGIG, per germline (reference sequence). The J segment lost 5 bases and the V segment lost 3 bases, leaving 3 bases of the junction unmatched. The CDR3 region has the DNA TGTGCCTGGAGCACGGGAGGGGACAATGAGCAGTTCTTC. Translation gives CAWSTGGDNEQFF.

This clone was counted a few times. The V and J genes are TRBV5-1 and TRBJ1-1; D possibly corresponds to TRBD1 (5 bases). CDR1 is SGHRS and CDR2 is YFSETQ in the germline V gene. V dropped 4 bases and J dropped 7 bases, with 14 bases sitting between them. CDR3 length: 13 residues. CDR3 loop: CASSPEAGVEAFF. In nucleotides, the CDR3 is TGCGCCAGCAGCCCAGAGGCGGGGGTTGAAGCTTTCTTT.

The DNA for the CDR3 is TGCGCCAGCAGCCAAGACCGGGACACTGAAGCTTTCTTT. This codes for CASSQDRDTEAFF. This chain joins TRBV4-1 and TRBJ1-1; no clear D. This CDR3 spans 13 amino acids. The germline CDR1 and CDR2 sequences are MGHRA and YSYEKL. Deletions cut 0 bases from V and 3 bases from J, with 5 bases between.

The chain recombines TRBV27 with TRBJ2-6; D uncertain. In germline, CDR1 is MNHEY, CDR2 SMNVEV (reference sequence). This CDR3 has 15 amino acids. Deletions cut 2 bases from V and 4 bases from J, with 9 bases between. CDR3 bases: TGTGCCAGCAGTTTAATGACCGCCGGGGCCAACGTCCTGACTTTC. This codes for CASSLMTAGANVLTF.

The chain is built from TRBV12-3 or TRBV12-4 and TRBJ1-5; no definite D call. V was shortened by 4 bases and J by 7 bases, with 5 bases between the two germline ends. There are 11 residues in the CDR3. The CDR3 coding sequence is TGTGCCAGCAGTTCGGGACAGCCCCAGCATTTT. Protein product: CASSSGQPQHF.